This TCR beta chain comes out of a study of blood T cell repertoires in COVID-19. Study-level information: The United States, Italy and Spain supplied acute and convalescent COVID-19 samples.

This table comes from immunoSEQ multiplex PCR, and its TCRdb copy is limited to in-frame clones, with some not included. The sample has about 410,000 clones; about nine tenths are singletons. On this clone itself: Other DNA sequences in this specimen translate into the identical CDR3.

Participants came from around 25 US areas, aged roughly 18 to 89 years. What the recovered Cohort 3 donors had was two negative PCRs, clearance, or symptom resolution. Germline CDR1 reads LGHDT; CDR2 reads YNNKEL (reference sequence). Trimming left V 0 bases short and J 0 bases short, with 11 bases between. The CDR3 covers 16 residues. The gene calls are TRBV3-1 (or the pseudogene TRBV3-2) and TRBJ1-2; D remains ambiguous. Sample: PBMCs or T cells enriched from blood (not recorded which). This clonotype was obtained from a man between 18 and 35 years old who had recovered from COVID-19. CDR3 in DNA: TGTGCCAGCAGCCAAGATCTGACGGGAGCTAACTATGGCTACACCTTC. Encoded protein: CASSQDLTGANYGYTF.